This T cell receptor (beta chain) was identified during a study of CD8+ T cells in alopecia areata (dated by TCRdb to 2016 to 2019). Describing the broader study: The treated patients took part in an open-label pilot trial in which moderate-to-severe alopecia areata was treated with oral tofacitinib at 5 to 10 mg twice daily. Patients stayed on tofacitinib for 6 to 18 months and then had 6 months of follow-up off drug so that delayed response and recurrence could be assessed. The SALT score, which quantifies the percentage of affected scalp surface area, was used to measure disease severity in treated patients. The study used high-throughput TCRbeta sequencing to examine T cell clonal expansion in alopecia areata, in both the C3H/HeJ mouse model and human patients. In humans, TCRbeta sequencing was performed on scalp tissue and on sorted CD4+ and CD8+ peripheral blood T cells from healthy controls and from patients with patchy or totalis/universalis alopecia areata. Biopsies were taken from tofacitinib-treated patients at baseline and again at 4 and 24 weeks into treatment, and several of those patients also had a later scalp biopsy. Clonality in the scalp was compared among normal scalp (n=4), patchy alopecia areata scalp (n=8), and alopecia totalis/universalis scalp (n=8). RNA was obtained with the PAXgene miRNA kit for fixed scalp, the miRNeasy kit for PBMCs, and the RNeasy kit for mouse skin. TCRbeta CDR3 regions were amplified by immunoSEQ multiplex PCR with 35 Vbeta forward and 13 Jbeta reverse primers.

The method behind the library was the immunoSEQ multiplex PCR assay. For TCR sequencing, RNA was extracted from every sample and reverse transcribed into cDNA to serve as template. First-strand cDNA was synthesized using SuperScript III with a 2:1 mix of oligo-dT and random hexamers. A synthetic immune receptor repertoire was used to gauge amplification bias, and whatever bias remained was removed computationally. In the paper's pipeline: Raw reads were preprocessed for error removal, and CDR3 was defined according to IMGT conventions as running from the conserved cysteine to phenylalanine. Clonality was calculated as 1 minus Shannon entropy normalized by log2 of the number of productive unique TCRs. Whether scalp clones were CD4 or CD8 was inferred by matching scalp TCRbeta sequences against CD4 and CD8 repertoires sorted from blood. In its TCRdb copy, this immuneACCESS table keeps in-frame sequences only and misses some clones. Where compared with another copy, unresolved V genes explain less than half of these, and the others have no known cause. The D gene and trimming were derived from the DNA, and the V and J assignments and clone size from that table. This sample holds roughly 200,000 clones; 40% to 65% were observed only once. The top ten constitute 11% of the sample.

Regarding this clone: What this receptor recognizes is not known. Qualities for individual bases were not recorded, and no much larger clone is one base off.

The sample's time point, from its label and the paper: roughly 24 weeks on oral tofacitinib. The treatment or condition label here, explained by the study, means: oral pan-JAK inhibitor, 5-10 mg twice daily. Peripheral blood and lesional scalp punch biopsies were obtained from patients with alopecia areata. PBMCs were separated by density centrifugation and stained for CD3, CD4 and CD8, after which CD4+ and CD8+ T cells were sorted on a FACSAria. Findings and caveats that apply to the study as a whole: Lesional scalp, especially in alopecia totalis/universalis, showed higher clonality and more expanded CD8+ clones than normal scalp, suggesting antigenic drive. Scalp TCR repertoire analysis is complicated because resident alphabeta T cells in normal human skin are also sequenced, whereas mouse skin is dominated by gammadelta T cells. Scalp clonality and the number of expanded CD8+ clones among the top 100 scalp clones were significantly decreased by tofacitinib. Many expanded lesional clones persisted in scalp and blood during tofacitinib treatment, which may partly explain relapse after stopping treatment. TCR sequences shared between patients were less clear than in mice, possibly partly because of HLA diversity in the patient population. Because the treated cohort was small and included a single nonresponder, larger studies are needed to assess links between baseline CD8+ expansion and response.

The germline V gene (reference sequence) specifies GTSNPN as CDR1 and SVGIG as CDR2. V is reduced by 3 bases and J by 6 bases, leaving a spacing of 10 bases between them. Reading from cysteine to phenylalanine, the CDR3 counts 12 amino acids. Only the CDR3 region is kept as DNA, spanning 36 bases read in frame from base 1. The source material was CD8+ T cells sorted from blood, sampled at week 24, from a patient treated with tofacitinib. The sequence came from a human donor with alopecia areata. Recombination joined TRBV30 with TRBJ2-3, with no confidently assigned D gene. For the CDR3, the sequence is CAWSPVGDTQYF. The DNA is TGTGCCTGGAGCCCGGTGGGGGATACGCAGTATTTT.